The clone carrying this TCR beta chain was observed at least ten times. Antigen specificity is unknown. This record comes from a study of CD8 T cells in ankylosing spondylitis. Making use of molecular barcodes, quantitative 5'-RACE generated TCR beta libraries. MiXCR, applied by TCRdb to the 5' RACE reads, yields one record per CDR3 protein. The sample lists 330,000 or so distinct CDR3 sequences; around 7.6% were seen once. Study-level results: Past research had described some motif variants in reactive arthritis synovial fluid and blood. Peripheral blood held disease-linked clones only at relatively low frequency, and these were CD8+. The authors reported significant enrichment of disease-linked clones in matched ankylosing spondylitis synovial fluid. Seemingly characteristic of ankylosing spondylitis blood was a TCR beta motif consisting of eight highly homologous variants.

The sequence was collected from a male donor with ankylosing spondylitis. Sequences were obtained from blood, either unsorted or a sorted T cell fraction (not recorded which).

The CDR3, as DNA: TGCAGTGCTAGAGAATCAGGGACTACCACAGATACGCAGTATTTT. Residues: CSARESGTTTDTQYF. This chain links TRBV20-1 with TRBJ2-3, with TRBD2 identical over 7 bases. Per the germline V gene, CDR1 is DFQATT and CDR2 is SNEGSKA (reference sequence). The J segment lost 2 bases and the V segment lost 0 bases, leaving 5 bases of the junction unmatched. The CDR3 runs 15 residues.